Shown below are 21 T cell receptor beta chains from a single sample sequenced in a study of beta chain features in type 1 diabetes. Investigators reverse transcribed all isolated RNA, so they sequenced expressed TCRB transcripts. TCRdb keeps only in-frame clones here, not all; method: immunoSEQ multiplex PCR. This repertoire shows 250,000 to 350,000 clones, 14% found once; its top ten account for approximately 7%. The sample comprised central memory CD4+ T cells from blood. The receptors stem from a man younger than 45 in good health.

This rearrangement joins TRBV5-1 to TRBJ2-3, with D possibly being TRBD2 (6 bases). This CDR3 has 16 amino acids. V lost 0 bases and J lost 9, with 20 bases in between. Germline V gene data show CDR1 as SGHRS and CDR2 as YFSETQ. In DNA, the CDR3 is TGCGCCAGCAGCTTGGATACCGGGGGTCGTGTAGCGACGCAGTATTTT. Translating gives CASSLDTGGRVATQYF.

This clone was counted between two and nine times. The chain employs TRBV19 and TRBJ1-3; the D gene is possibly TRBD1 (6 bases). The V gene's germline CDR1 is LNHDA and CDR2 SQIVND (reference sequence). Trimming took 3 bases from V and 1 from J, leaving 7 bases between them. The CDR3 extends over 14 amino acids. The CDR3 DNA follows: TGTGCCAGTAGTATTACAGGGTCTGGAAACACCATATATTTT. This translates into CASSITGSGNTIYF.

The CDR3 coding sequence is TGTGCCAGCAGCTTCGGGAGGGCCAGGGAGACCCAGTACTTC. Protein sequence: CASSFGRARETQYF. The V and J genes are TRBV11-3 and TRBJ2-5, with 8 positions matching TRBD2. This CDR3 is 14 amino acids long. The V gene's germline CDR1 is SGHNT and CDR2 YENEEA. V was pared by 3 bases and J by 5 bases, with 5 bases of the junction left unmatched.

This clone was seen repeatedly, ten times or more. Relative to the germline gene, one junction end is altered; a read error may explain this. V gene TRBV6-5 combines with J gene TRBJ1-3; a possible D gene is TRBD1 (6 bases). The CDR3 spans 15 residues. Germline V gene lookup returns CDR1 MNHEY and CDR2 SVGAGI. The CDR3, as DNA: TGTGCCAGCAGTTATCGGGGGCTCAATGGAGACACCATATATTTT. Translation gives CASSYRGLNGDTIYF.

The chain recombines TRBV5-1 with TRBJ2-5; D is unresolved. The DNA end is more similar to TRBJ2-7, so the J call may be wrong. Germline V gene lookup returns CDR1 SGHRS and CDR2 YFSETQ. The CDR3 runs to 14 residues. The CDR3 loop is CASSLDNGSYEQYF. The CDR3 nucleotides are TGCGCCAGCAGCTTGGACAACGGATCCTACGAGCAGTACTTC.

This clone was found a few times. The J gene is TRBJ2-5, the V gene TRBV2, with 9 bases fitting TRBD2. The V segment lost 2 bases and the J segment 6 bases; nucleotides outside the gene matches: 7. The CDR3 runs to 15 residues. The germline CDR1 and CDR2 sequences are SNHLY and FYNNEI. CDR3 in amino acids: CASSEPAGGLKTQYF. DNA for the CDR3: TGTGCCAGCAGTGAACCTGCGGGGGGGCTGAAGACCCAGTACTTC.

Only a few counts were recorded for this clone. The chain employs TRBV12-5 and TRBJ2-5, with D perhaps matching TRBD1 (5 bases). V was pared by 1 base and J by 2 bases, with 5 bases between. The CDR3 contains 13 residues. Germline V gene data show CDR1 as LGHNT and CDR2 as FRNRAP. The DNA of the CDR3 is TGTGCTAGTGGTTTGGGGACACAAGAGACCCAGTACTTC. Translated, it gives CASGLGTQETQYF.

The chain couples TRBV29-1 to TRBJ2-3; D not certain. Trimming removed 0 bases at V and 5 bases at J, with 12 bases between. CDR1 is SQVTM and CDR2 is ANQGSEA in the germline V gene. This CDR3 has 14 amino acids. CDR3 DNA sequence: TGCAGCGTTGAAGAGTGGAAGGCCCGAGATACGCAGTATTTT. Residues: CSVEEWKARDTQYF.

This clone was counted between two and nine times. Here the CDR3 DNA reads TGTGCCAGCTCACGCCAAAGGGTAGCGGGAGCTACAGATACGCAGTATTTT. Its protein product is CASSRQRVAGATDTQYF. V usage is TRBV18 and J usage is TRBJ2-3, with 9 positions matching TRBD2. The J segment lost 3 bases and the V segment lost 4 bases, leaving 11 bases of the junction unmatched. Germline lookup yields CDR1 KGHSH and CDR2 LQKENI. The CDR3 is 17 residues long. Combining the CDR3 with reference TRBV18 and TRBJ2-3 gives the whole variable domain NAGVMQNPRHLVRRRGQEARLRCSPMKGHSHVYWYRQLPEEGLKFMVYLQKENIIDESGMPKERFSAEFPKEGPSILRIQQVVRGDSAAYFCASSRQRVAGATDTQYFGPGTRLTVL.

This clone came up a few times. The rearrangement links TRBV5-1 to TRBJ1-2; D might be TRBD1 (5 bases). The germline V gene has CDR1 SGHRS and CDR2 YFSETQ. This CDR3 has 14 residues. Between the trimmed V and J ends, which lost 3 bases and 1 base, there was a span of 10 bases. As DNA, the CDR3 is TGCGCCAGCAGCTCGGGACGGATTAACTATGGCTACACCTTC. This sequence encodes CASSSGRINYGYTF.

V is TRBV5-1 and J is TRBJ2-2; no clear D. CDR3 length: 12 residues. The V end lost 0 bases, the J end lost 8 bases, and 5 bases lay between the germline ends. Germline V lookup: CDR1 SGHRS, CDR2 YFSETQ. DNA of the CDR3: TGCGCCAGCAGCTTGGATCCAGGGGAGCTGTTTTTT. Encoded protein: CASSLDPGELFF. Drawing the rest from reference TRBV5-1 and TRBJ2-2, the complete variable domain is KAGVTQTPRYLIKTRGQQVTLSCSPISGHRSVSWYQQTPGQGLQFLFEYFSETQRNKGNFPGRFSGRQFSNSRSEMNVSTLELGDSALYLCASSLDPGELFFGEGSRLTVL.

This clone appeared a few times. The chain recombines TRBV11-3 with TRBJ2-6; tentatively, D is TRBD2 (5 bases). The CDR3 has 15 residues. Trimming cost V 4 bases and J 3 bases, with 10 bases left between them. Germline V gene sequence: CDR1 SGHNT, CDR2 YENEEA. This chain's CDR3 is CASSWRASGANVLTF. The CDR3 bases are TGTGCCAGCAGCTGGCGGGCCAGTGGGGCCAACGTCCTGACTTTC. Complete variable domain (other parts from reference TRBV11-3 and TRBJ2-6): EAGVVQSPRYKIIEKKQPVAFWCNPISGHNTLYWYLQNLGQGPELLIRYENEEAVDDSQLPKDRFSAERLKGVDSTLKIQPAELGDSAVYLCASSWRASGANVLTFGAGSRLTVL.

V and J are TRBV2 and TRBJ2-4, with D unclear. V lost 3 bases, J lost 1 base, and 13 bases lay in between. This CDR3 contains 16 residues. Germline V CDR1 and CDR2: SNHLY, FYNNEI. As DNA, the CDR3 is TGTGCCAGCAGTGATGGGCCCACGTGGGCCAAAAACATTCAGTACTTC. Residues: CASSDGPTWAKNIQYF.

The chain recombines TRBV25-1 with TRBJ2-1; weak D call: TRBD2 (6 bases). Germline CDR1 is MGHDK and CDR2 is SYGVNS. CDR3 length equals 13 residues. The germline V and J ends were trimmed by 3 bases and 9 bases, with 12 bases remaining between them. CDR3 bases: TGTGCCAGCAGTGACCTGGGGCGGGGTGAGCAGTTCTTC. It encodes CASSDLGRGEQFF.

In its sample, this clone was seen a few times. V usage is TRBV18 and J usage is TRBJ1-2, with D unresolved. Trimming stripped 3 bases from V and 3 bases from J, with 17 bases between. The CDR3 contains 16 residues. Germline lookup yields CDR1 KGHSH and CDR2 LQKENI. CDR3: CASSPRNSLGDYGYTF. The CDR3 bases are TGTGCCAGCTCACCCCGTAACAGCCTAGGAGACTATGGCTACACCTTC.

The CDR3 spells CASSATGLDTQYF. As DNA, the CDR3 is TGTGCCAGCAGCGCTACAGGGCTAGATACGCAGTATTTT. The chain joins TRBV9 to TRBJ2-3, with a tentative D call TRBD1 (6 bases). The CDR3 has 13 amino acids. The V end lost 3 bases, the J end lost 5 bases, and 10 bases lay between the germline ends. The germline CDR1 and CDR2 sequences are SGDLS and YYNGEE.

This clone was seen just once. This chain links TRBV11-2 with TRBJ1-3; D not certain. The CDR3 length is 13 residues. V was pared by 1 base and J by 8 bases, with 9 bases between. CDR1 is SGHAT and CDR2 is FQNNGV in the germline V gene. Here the CDR3 reads CASSLGSLDTIYF. The CDR3 nucleotides read TGTGCCAGCAGCTTAGGTTCCCTGGACACCATATATTTT.

This clone was counted only a few times. The J gene is TRBJ2-1, the V gene TRBV7-2; 7 nucleotides agree with TRBD2. Per the germline V gene, CDR1 is SGHTA and CDR2 is FQGNSA. The CDR3 sequence is 14 residues long. The ends lost 7 bases at V and 4 bases at J; junction bases unmatched: 7. CDR3 nucleotide sequence: TGTGCCAGCACCTTCCGGGGGGAGTACAATGAGCAGTTCTTC. The encoded protein is CASTFRGEYNEQFF. The whole variable domain, filled in from reference TRBV7-2 and TRBJ2-1, reads GAGVSQSPSNKVTEKGKDVELRCDPISGHTALYWYRQSLGQGLEFLIYFQGNSAPDKSGLPSDRFSAERTGGSVSTLTIQRTQQEDSAVYLCASTFRGEYNEQFFGPGTRLTVL.

The CDR3 nucleotides read TGTGCCAGCAGCGAGGGCCTCGACTCTGGAAACACCATATATTTT. Amino acids: CASSEGLDSGNTIYF. The chain links TRBV2 to TRBJ1-3; D uncertain. The V and J ends lost 6 bases and 0 bases respectively, with 12 bases between them. The CDR3 spans 15 residues. Germline CDR1 and CDR2: SNHLY and FYNNEI.

J is TRBJ2-5 and V is TRBV5-1, with D maybe TRBD1 (6 bases). Trimming cost V 0 bases and J 0 bases, with 12 bases left between them. Germline V gene lookup returns CDR1 SGHRS and CDR2 YFSETQ. This CDR3 region has 16 residues. CDR3 residues: CASSLVLGQYQETQYF. In DNA form, the CDR3 reads TGCGCCAGCAGCTTGGTACTAGGACAGTACCAAGAGACCCAGTACTTC.

This sequence joins TRBV10-3 and TRBJ2-1, with TRBD2 identical over 8 bases. With V trimmed by 4 bases and J by 5 bases, 4 bases remained unmatched. The CDR3 spans 14 residues. Germline CDR1 reads ENHRY; CDR2 reads SYGVKD. The CDR3 reads CAISASGGHNEQFF. The CDR3 DNA reads as TGTGCCATCAGTGCAAGCGGGGGACACAATGAGCAGTTCTTC.